The clone carrying this TCR beta chain was recorded a few times. No antigen is known for it. A sample-barcoded 5' primer and a J-beta primer mix were used in a second PCR of roughly 6 to 11 cycles. TCRdb redid the calling of the 5' RACE reads with MiXCR, one entry per CDR3 protein. The top ten clones hold about 4% of a sample with some 1,500,000 distinct CDR3 sequences, around 40% of them seen once. V lost 8 bases to trimming and J lost 6 bases, with 17 bases between them. The CDR3 is made up of 14 amino acids. Germline V lookup: CDR1 MNHEY, CDR2 SVGAGI. The sample is drawn from a study of blood T cells in healthy people across ages. The wider study: The template switching approach captured approximately one barcoded beta molecule for every two T cells.

Study results and caveats: Strong correlation linked observed beta diversity and percent naive T cells. Per million T cells, the diversity of TCR beta decreased roughly linearly as age advanced.

V gene TRBV6-5 combines with J gene TRBJ2-1; no firm D call. The TCR was taken from a woman aged 18-29 years in good health. Source material: blood. Here the CDR3 DNA reads TGTGCCAGCGGATCGGGTGTTGGTACCAATGAGCAGTTCTTC. Its protein product is CASGSGVGTNEQFF.